Included here is one T cell receptor (beta chain) sequence, with context. This CDR3 is built from 13 residues. Trimming shortened V by 6 bases and J by 5 bases, and 14 bases separated the two germline ends. The germline V gene encodes CDR1 SQVTM and CDR2 ANQGSEA. Assay: immunoSEQ multiplex PCR; the TCRdb copy retains only in-frame clones and omits some. The sample lists 500,000 or so clones, around 90% seen once, with under 0.85% in the top ten. This sample stems from a study of blood T cell repertoires in COVID-19. Looking at the study overall: Sample material is recorded as cDNA or gDNA derived from T cells, B-cell-depleted T cells, or PBMCs.

Participants had their cohort set by participant-reported clinical history. V usage is TRBV29-1 and J usage is TRBJ1-5; D might be TRBD1 (5 bases). Sequencing was done on a sample of PBMCs or T cells enriched from blood (not recorded which). The sequence was collected from a woman aged 18 to 35 who had recovered from COVID-19. The CDR3 region has the DNA TGCAGCGTCCAACAGGTTCCCGATCAGCCCCAGCATTTT. Translated, it gives CSVQQVPDQPQHF.